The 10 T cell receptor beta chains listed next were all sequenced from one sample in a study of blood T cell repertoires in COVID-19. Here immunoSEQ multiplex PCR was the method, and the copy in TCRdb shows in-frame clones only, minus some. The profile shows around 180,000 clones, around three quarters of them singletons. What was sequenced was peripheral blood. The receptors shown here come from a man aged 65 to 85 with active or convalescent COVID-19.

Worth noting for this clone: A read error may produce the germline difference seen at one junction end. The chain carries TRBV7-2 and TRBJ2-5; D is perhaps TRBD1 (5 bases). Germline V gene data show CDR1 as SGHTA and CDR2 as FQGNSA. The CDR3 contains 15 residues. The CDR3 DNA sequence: TGTGCCAGCAGCTTCTGGGGCCTAAAACAAGGGACCCAGTACTTC. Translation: CASSFWGLKQGTQYF.

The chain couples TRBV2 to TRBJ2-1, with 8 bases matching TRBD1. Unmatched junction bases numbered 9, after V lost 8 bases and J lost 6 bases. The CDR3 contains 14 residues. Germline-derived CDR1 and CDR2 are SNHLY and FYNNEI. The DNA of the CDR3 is TGTGCCAGCGGGAGGACAGGGACGGCCAATGAGCAGTTCTTC. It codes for CASGRTGTANEQFF. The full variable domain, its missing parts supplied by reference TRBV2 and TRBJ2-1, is EPEVTQTPSHQVTQMGQEVILRCVPISNHLYFYWYRQILGQKVEFLVSFYNNEISEKSEIFDDQFSVERPDGSNFTLKIRSTKLEDSAMYFCASGRTGTANEQFFGPGTRLTVL.

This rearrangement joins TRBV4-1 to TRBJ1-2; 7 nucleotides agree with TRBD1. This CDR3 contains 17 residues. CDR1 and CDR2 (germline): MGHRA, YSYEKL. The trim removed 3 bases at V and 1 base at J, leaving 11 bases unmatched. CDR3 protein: CASSQTPGQRLNYGYTF. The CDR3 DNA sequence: TGCGCCAGCAGCCAGACGCCGGGACAGAGACTTAACTATGGCTACACCTTC.

CDR3 nucleotide sequence: TGCGCCAGCAGACAGGAAATGAACACTGAAGCTTTCTTT. It yields the protein CASRQEMNTEAFF. The chain joins TRBV5-1 to TRBJ1-1; TRBD1 might be the D (5 bases). The CDR3 runs 13 residues. Germline loops: CDR1 SGHRS, CDR2 YFSETQ. V lost 5 bases and J 0 bases, leaving 8 bases between the germline ends.

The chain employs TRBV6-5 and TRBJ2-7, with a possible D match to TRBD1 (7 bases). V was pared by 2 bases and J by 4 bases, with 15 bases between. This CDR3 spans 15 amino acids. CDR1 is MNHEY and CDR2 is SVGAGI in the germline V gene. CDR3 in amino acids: CASSYLAQGGYEQYF. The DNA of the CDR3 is TGTGCCAGCAGTTACCTCGCCCAGGGGGGATACGAGCAGTACTTC.

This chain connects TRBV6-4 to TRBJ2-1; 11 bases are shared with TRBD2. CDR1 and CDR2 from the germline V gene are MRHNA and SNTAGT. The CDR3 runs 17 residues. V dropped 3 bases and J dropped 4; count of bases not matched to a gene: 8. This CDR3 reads CASSEVAGGPSYNEQFF. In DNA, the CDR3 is TGTGCCAGCAGTGAGGTAGCGGGAGGGCCATCATACAATGAGCAGTTCTTC.

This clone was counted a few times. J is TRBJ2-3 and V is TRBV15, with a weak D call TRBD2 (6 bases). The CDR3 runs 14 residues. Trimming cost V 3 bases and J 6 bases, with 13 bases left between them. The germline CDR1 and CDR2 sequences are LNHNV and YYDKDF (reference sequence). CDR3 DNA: TGTGCCACCAGCAGCTACGGGGGAAGGGATACGCAGTATTTT. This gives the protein CATSSYGGRDTQYF.

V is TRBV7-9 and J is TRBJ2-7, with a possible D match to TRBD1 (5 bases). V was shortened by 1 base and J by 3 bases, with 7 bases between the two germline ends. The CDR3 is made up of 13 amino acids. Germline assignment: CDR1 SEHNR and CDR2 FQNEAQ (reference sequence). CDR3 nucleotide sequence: TGTGCCAGCAGCTTAGGACAGTTCTACGAGCAGTACTTC. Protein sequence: CASSLGQFYEQYF.

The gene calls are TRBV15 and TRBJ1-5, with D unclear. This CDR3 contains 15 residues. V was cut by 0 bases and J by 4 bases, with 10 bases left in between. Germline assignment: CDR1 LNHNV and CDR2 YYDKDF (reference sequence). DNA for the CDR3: TGTGCCACCAGCAGAGATCACGGGTTTAATCAGCCCCAGCATTTT. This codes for CATSRDHGFNQPQHF.

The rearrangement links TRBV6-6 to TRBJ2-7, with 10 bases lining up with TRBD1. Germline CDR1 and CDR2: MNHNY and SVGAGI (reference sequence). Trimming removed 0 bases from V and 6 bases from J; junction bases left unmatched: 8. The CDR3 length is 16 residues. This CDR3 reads CASSYSGTGDFSEQYF. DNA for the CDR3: TGTGCCAGCAGTTACTCGGGGACAGGGGATTTCTCCGAGCAGTACTTC.